Reported below is one TCR beta chain. Germline CDR1 reads LNHDA; CDR2 reads SQIVND (reference sequence). After removal of 6 bases from V and 0 bases from J, the junction contained 8 bases not matched to a gene. The CDR3 contains 15 residues. These data belong to a study of blood T cell repertoires in COVID-19. Study in general: The United States, Italy and Spain were the sources of the acute and convalescent COVID-19 samples. In each case, the material was cDNA or gDNA derived from T cells, B-cell-depleted T cells, or PBMCs.

As handled by the study authors: Amplifying reference gene primers gave estimates of nucleated cell counts. TCRdb's table, derived via immunoSEQ multiplex PCR, lists solely in-frame clones and lacks some. Clone size and V and J calls were adopted from that table, with D and trimming inferred from the DNA. The sample lists around 120,000 clones, roughly 88% occurring once. Sequencing used peripheral blood. The rearrangement links TRBV19 to TRBJ2-7; TRBD2 matches at 7 bases. This TCR was recovered from a woman in her 50s with active or convalescent COVID-19. CDR3 in amino acids: CASRISGLSSYEQYF. For the CDR3, the DNA is TGTGCCAGTAGGATTAGCGGGTTAAGCTCCTACGAGCAGTACTTC.